The TCR beta chain described here comes from a study of radiotherapy plus CTLA-4 blockade in lung cancer. Study-level information: Roughly 17% of enrolled patients responded objectively, and more than 25% had disease control. Notes on the study in general: The authors reported that early blood T cell clone dynamics, with interferon-beta, best predicted response.

Notes on this clone: Its specificity is not known.

TCRdb keeps only in-frame clones here, not all; method: immunoSEQ multiplex PCR. Here the sample spans around 59,000 clones, more than 60% being singletons. Germline values: CDR1 SGHVS, CDR2 FQNEAQ. V was shortened by 6 bases and J by 0 bases, with 16 bases between the two germline ends. The CDR3 is 16 amino acids. The genes are TRBV7-8 and TRBJ2-3; D is ambiguous. The source of this sequence is a human donor with non-small cell lung cancer who had a partial response to radiotherapy plus ipilimumab. This specimen consisted of peripheral blood, obtained from a patient treated with radiotherapy plus ipilimumab. DNA for the CDR3: TGTGCCAGCAGTTCTCAGGAATTCGCTAGCACAGATACGCAGTATTTT. Its translation is CASSSQEFASTDTQYF.